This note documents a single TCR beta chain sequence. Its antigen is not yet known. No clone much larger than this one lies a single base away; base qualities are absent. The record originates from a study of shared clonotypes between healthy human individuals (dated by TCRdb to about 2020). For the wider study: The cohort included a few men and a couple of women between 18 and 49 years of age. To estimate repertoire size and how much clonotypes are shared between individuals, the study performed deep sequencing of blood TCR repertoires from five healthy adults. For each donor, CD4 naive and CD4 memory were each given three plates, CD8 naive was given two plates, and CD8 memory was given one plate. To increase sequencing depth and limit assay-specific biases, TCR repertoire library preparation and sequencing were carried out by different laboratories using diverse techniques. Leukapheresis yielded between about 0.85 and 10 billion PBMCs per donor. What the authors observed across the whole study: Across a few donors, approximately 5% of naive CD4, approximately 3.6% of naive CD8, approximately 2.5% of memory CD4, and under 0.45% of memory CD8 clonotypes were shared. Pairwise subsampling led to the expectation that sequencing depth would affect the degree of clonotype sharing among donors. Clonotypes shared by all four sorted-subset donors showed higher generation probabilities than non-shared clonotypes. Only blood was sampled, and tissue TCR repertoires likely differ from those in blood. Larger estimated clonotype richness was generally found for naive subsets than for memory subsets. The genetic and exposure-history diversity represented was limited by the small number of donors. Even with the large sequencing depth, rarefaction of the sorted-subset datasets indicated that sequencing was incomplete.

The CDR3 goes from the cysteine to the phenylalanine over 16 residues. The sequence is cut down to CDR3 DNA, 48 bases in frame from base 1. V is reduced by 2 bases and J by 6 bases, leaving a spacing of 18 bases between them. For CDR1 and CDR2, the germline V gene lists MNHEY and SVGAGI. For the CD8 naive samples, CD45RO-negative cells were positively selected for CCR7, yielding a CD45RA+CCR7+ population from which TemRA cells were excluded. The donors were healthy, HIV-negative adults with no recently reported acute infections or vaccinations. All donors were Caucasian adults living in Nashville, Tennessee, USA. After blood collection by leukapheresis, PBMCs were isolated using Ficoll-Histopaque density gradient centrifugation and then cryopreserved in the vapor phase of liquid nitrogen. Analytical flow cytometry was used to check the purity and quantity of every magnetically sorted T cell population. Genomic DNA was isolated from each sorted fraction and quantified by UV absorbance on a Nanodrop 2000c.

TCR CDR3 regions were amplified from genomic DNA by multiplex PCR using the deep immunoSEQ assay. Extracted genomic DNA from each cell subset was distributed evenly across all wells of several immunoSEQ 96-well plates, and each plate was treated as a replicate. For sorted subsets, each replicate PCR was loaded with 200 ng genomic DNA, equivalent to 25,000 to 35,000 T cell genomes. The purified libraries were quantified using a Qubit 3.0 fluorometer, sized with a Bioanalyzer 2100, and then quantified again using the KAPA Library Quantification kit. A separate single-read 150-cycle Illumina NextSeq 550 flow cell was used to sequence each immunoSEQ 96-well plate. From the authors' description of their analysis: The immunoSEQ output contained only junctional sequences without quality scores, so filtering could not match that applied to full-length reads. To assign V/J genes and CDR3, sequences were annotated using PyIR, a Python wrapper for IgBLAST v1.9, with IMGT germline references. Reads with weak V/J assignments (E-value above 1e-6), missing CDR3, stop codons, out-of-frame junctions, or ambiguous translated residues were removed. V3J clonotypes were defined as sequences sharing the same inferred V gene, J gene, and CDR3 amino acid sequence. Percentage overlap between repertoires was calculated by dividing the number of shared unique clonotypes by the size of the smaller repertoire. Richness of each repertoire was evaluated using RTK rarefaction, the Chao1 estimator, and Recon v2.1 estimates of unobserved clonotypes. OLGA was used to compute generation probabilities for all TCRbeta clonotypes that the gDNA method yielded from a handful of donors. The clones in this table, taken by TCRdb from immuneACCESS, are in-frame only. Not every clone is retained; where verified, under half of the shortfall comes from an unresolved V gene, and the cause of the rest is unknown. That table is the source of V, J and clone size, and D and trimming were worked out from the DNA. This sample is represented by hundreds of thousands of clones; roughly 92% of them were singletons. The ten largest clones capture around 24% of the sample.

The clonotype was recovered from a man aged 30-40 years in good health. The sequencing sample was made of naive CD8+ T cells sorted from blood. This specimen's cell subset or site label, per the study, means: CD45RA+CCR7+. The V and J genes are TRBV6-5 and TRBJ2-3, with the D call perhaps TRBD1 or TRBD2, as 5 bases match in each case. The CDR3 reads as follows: CASSYLRGGIGDTQYF. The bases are TGTGCCAGCAGTTACCTGAGGGGCGGTATAGGGGATACGCAGTATTTT.